Sequencing of this T cell receptor beta chain was carried out in a study of cytomegalovirus exposure and HLA in healthy donors. Regarding the study as a whole: 150 to 200 TCR beta chains were listed as cytomegalovirus-associated.

Only a few counts were recorded for this clone. As yet, its antigen is unknown. Germline V gives CDR1 MDHEN, CDR2 SYDVKM. V was clipped by 5 bases and J by 4 bases, with 21 bases between them. The CDR3 contains 16 residues. Data came from immunoSEQ multiplex PCR; TCRdb stores just in-frame clones and leaves some out. The data show under 80,000 clones, with 70% to 90% seen just once and more than 0.95% held by the top ten. The sequenced material came from PBMCs. This TCR was recovered from a woman aged 18-35 years in good health and CMV-seronegative. The chain is built from TRBV28 and TRBJ2-7, with D possibly matching TRBD1 (6 bases). DNA of the CDR3: TGTGCCAGCAGTCGAGACGGACAGCTGGCTGGGTACGAGCAGTACTTC. Amino acid sequence: CASSRDGQLAGYEQYF.